This entry lists 8 T cell receptor beta chains sequenced from one sample in a study of cytomegalovirus exposure and HLA in healthy donors (dated by TCRdb to the late 2010s). Library preparation was by the immunoSEQ multiplex PCR assay. For the multiplex PCR, a mixture combining 60 forward primers for TCR Vbeta segments and 13 reverse primers for TCR Jbeta segments was used. TCRdb took over this immuneACCESS table, retaining in-frame rearrangements with V and J assigned. Such tables are incomplete; in checked studies, under half of the missing clones stem from an unresolved V gene, and the remainder is unexplained. In all, the sample holds 170,000 or so clones, and 70% to 80% of those were seen once. 3.7% of the sample is held by the ten biggest clonotypes. Sequenced material: PBMCs. These receptors all stem from a woman aged 55-69 years in good health and CMV-seropositive.

This chain uses TRBV11-3 with TRBJ2-1; 8 positions agree with TRBD2. Looked up from germline, CDR1 is SGHNT and CDR2 is YENEEA. The trim removed 5 bases at V and 4 bases at J, leaving 7 bases unmatched. The CDR3 sequence is 15 residues long. The CDR3 protein is CASSPRGGPYNEQFF. As DNA, the CDR3 is TGTGCCAGCAGCCCCCGGGGGGGCCCTTACAATGAGCAGTTCTTC.

The gene calls are TRBV18 and TRBJ1-1; D might be TRBD1 (5 bases). CDR1 is KGHSH and CDR2 is LQKENI in the germline V gene. With 5 bases removed from V and 4 bases from J, the gap between germline ends came to 14 bases. The CDR3 consists of 14 residues. CDR3 DNA sequence: TGTGCCAGCTCAGGTTCAGGGAGGACCACTGAAGCTTTCTTT. Translating gives CASSGSGRTTEAFF. Filled out from reference TRBV18 and TRBJ1-1, the complete variable domain reads NAGVMQNPRHLVRRRGQEARLRCSPMKGHSHVYWYRQLPEEGLKFMVYLQKENIIDESGMPKERFSAEFPKEGPSILRIQQVVRGDSAAYFCASSGSGRTTEAFFGQGTRLTVV.

The chain links TRBV5-1 to TRBJ2-1, with D possibly matching TRBD2 (6 bases). Per germline, CDR1 SGHRS and CDR2 YFSETQ. V lost 1 base, J lost 7 bases, and 12 bases lay in between. CDR3 size: 14 residues. CDR3 in DNA: TGCGCCAGCAGCTTGTCGGGAGTAGAAAATGAGCAGTTCTTC. Protein sequence: CASSLSGVENEQFF.

The rearrangement links TRBV5-8 to TRBJ2-1; 8 bases agree with TRBD2. After removal of 1 base from V and 6 bases from J, the junction contained 6 bases not matched to a gene. This CDR3 is 15 amino acids long. Germline V gene data show CDR1 as SGHTS and CDR2 as YDEGEE. The CDR3 is CASSLKSGSFNEQFF. CDR3 sequence (DNA): TGTGCCAGCAGCTTGAAAAGCGGGAGCTTCAATGAGCAGTTCTTC.

The chain carries TRBV5-4 and TRBJ2-7, with TRBD2 matching over 7 bases. CDR3 length equals 14 residues. V dropped 7 bases and J dropped 1; count of bases not matched to a gene: 8. CDR1 and CDR2 (germline): SGHNT, YYREEE (reference sequence). The CDR3 region has the DNA TGTGCCAGCGGGTTTGGCGGGGGATCCTACGAGCAGTACTTC. Encoded protein: CASGFGGGSYEQYF.

This sequence joins TRBV6-5 and TRBJ2-5; 7 positions agree with TRBD1. The tail of the sequence fits TRBJ2-7 better, so the J call may be wrong. Germline CDR1 and CDR2: MNHEY and SVGAGI. This CDR3 region has 15 residues. Written as DNA, the CDR3 is TGTGCCAGCAGTCACACAGGGGCTCGGTCCTACGAGCAGTACTTC. This translates into CASSHTGARSYEQYF.

V and J are TRBV5-1 and TRBJ1-1; D is unresolved. The germline CDR1 and CDR2 sequences are SGHRS and YFSETQ. CDR3 length: 13 residues. V dropped 4 bases and J dropped 6 bases, with 13 bases sitting between them. The CDR3 here is CASSLGGGPEAFF. The CDR3 bases are TGCGCCAGCAGCCTTGGTGGAGGCCCTGAAGCTTTCTTT.

This rearrangement joins TRBV7-9 to TRBJ1-1, with TRBD1 identical over 12 bases. There are 15 residues in the CDR3. CDR1 SEHNR and CDR2 FQNEAQ come from the germline V gene (reference sequence). With V trimmed by 4 bases and J by 5 bases, 5 bases remained unmatched. The CDR3, as DNA: TGTGCCAGCAGCTGGGACAGGGGGCCCAGAACTGAAGCTTTCTTT. Encoded protein: CASSWDRGPRTEAFF.